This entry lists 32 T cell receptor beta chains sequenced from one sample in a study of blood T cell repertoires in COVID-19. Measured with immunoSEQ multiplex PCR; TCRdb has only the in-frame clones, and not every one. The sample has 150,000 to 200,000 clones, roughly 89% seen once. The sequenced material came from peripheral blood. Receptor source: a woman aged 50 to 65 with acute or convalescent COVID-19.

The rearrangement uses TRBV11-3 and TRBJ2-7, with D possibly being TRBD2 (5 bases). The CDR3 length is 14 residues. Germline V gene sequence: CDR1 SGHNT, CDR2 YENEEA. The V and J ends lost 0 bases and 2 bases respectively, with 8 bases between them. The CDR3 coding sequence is TGTGCCAGCAGCTTAGATTTCGGGACCTACGAGCAGTACTTC. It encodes CASSLDFGTYEQYF. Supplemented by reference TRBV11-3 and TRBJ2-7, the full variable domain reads EAGVVQSPRYKIIEKKQPVAFWCNPISGHNTLYWYLQNLGQGPELLIRYENEEAVDDSQLPKDRFSAERLKGVDSTLKIQPAELGDSAVYLCASSLDFGTYEQYFGPGTRLTVT.

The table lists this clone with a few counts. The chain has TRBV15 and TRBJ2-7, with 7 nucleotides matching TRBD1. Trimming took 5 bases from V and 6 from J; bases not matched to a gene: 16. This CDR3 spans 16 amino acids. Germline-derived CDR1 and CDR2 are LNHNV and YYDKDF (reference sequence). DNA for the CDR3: TGTGCCACCAGCTCCGCGAGCCGACAGGGATACAGCGAGCAGTACTTC. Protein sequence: CATSSASRQGYSEQYF.

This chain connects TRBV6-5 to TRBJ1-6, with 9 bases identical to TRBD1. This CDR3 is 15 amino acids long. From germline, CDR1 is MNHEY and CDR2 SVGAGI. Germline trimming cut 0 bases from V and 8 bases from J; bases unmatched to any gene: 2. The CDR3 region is CASSYSGQGHSPLHF. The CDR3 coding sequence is TGTGCCAGCAGTTACTCGGGACAGGGACATTCACCCCTCCACTTT.

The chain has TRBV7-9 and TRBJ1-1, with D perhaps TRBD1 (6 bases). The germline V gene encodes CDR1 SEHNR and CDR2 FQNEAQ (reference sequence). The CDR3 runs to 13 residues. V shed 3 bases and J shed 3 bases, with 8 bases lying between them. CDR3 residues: CASSFGQHTEAFF. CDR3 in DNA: TGTGCCAGCAGCTTCGGACAGCACACTGAAGCTTTCTTT.

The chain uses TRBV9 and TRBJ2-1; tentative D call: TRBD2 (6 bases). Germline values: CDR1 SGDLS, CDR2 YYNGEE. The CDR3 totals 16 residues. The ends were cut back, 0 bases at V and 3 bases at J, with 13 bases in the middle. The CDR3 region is CASSVVPAGDYNEQFF. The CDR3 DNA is TGTGCCAGCAGCGTAGTCCCAGCGGGTGACTACAATGAGCAGTTCTTC.

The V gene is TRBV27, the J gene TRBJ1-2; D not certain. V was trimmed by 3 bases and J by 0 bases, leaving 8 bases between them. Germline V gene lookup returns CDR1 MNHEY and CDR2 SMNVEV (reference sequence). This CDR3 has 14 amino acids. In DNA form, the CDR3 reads TGTGCCAGCAGTTTTTCACAGCCTAACTATGGCTACACCTTC. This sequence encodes CASSFSQPNYGYTF.

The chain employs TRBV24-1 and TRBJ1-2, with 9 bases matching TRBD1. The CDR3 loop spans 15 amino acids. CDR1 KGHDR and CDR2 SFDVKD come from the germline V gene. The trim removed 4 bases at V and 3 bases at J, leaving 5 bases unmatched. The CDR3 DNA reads TGTGCCACCAGTGAAGGGACAGGGAAGGACTATGGCTACACCTTC. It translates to CATSEGTGKDYGYTF.

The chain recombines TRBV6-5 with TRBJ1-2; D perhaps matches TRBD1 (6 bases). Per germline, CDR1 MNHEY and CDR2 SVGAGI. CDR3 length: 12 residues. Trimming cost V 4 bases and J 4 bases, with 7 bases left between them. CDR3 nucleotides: TGTGCCAGCAGTTTACAGGGCTATGGCTACACCTTC. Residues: CASSLQGYGYTF.

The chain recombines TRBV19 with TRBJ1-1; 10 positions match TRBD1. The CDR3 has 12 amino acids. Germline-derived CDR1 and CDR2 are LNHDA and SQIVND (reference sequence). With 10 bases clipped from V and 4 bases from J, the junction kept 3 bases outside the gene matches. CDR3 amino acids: CATRTGGTEAFF. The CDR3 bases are TGTGCCACCCGGACAGGGGGCACTGAAGCTTTCTTT.

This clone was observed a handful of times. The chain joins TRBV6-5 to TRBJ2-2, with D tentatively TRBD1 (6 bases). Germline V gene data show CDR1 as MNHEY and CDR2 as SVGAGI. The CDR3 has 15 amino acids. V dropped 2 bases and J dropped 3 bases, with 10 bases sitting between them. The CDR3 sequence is CASSYNRADTGELFF. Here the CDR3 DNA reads TGTGCCAGCAGTTACAACAGGGCCGACACCGGGGAGCTGTTTTTT.

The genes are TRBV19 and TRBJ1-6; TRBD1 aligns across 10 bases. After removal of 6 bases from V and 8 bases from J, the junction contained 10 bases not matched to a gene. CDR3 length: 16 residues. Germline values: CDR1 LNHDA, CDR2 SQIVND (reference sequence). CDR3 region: CASREPGQGFYSPLHF. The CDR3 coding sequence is TGTGCCAGTAGAGAACCGGGACAGGGGTTTTATTCACCCCTCCACTTT.

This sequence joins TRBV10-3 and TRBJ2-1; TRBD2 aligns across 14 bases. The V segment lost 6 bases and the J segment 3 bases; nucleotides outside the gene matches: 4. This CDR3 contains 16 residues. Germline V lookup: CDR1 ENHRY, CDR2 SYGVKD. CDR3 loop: CAISKTSGRDYNEQFF. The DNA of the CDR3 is TGTGCCATCAGCAAGACTAGCGGGAGGGACTACAATGAGCAGTTCTTC.

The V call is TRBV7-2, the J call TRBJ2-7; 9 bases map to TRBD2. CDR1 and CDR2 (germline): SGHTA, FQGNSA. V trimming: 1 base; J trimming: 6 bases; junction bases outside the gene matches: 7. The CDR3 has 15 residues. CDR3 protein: CASSLDGGGAFEQYF. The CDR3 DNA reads TGTGCCAGCAGCTTAGATGGCGGGGGGGCATTCGAGCAGTACTTC.

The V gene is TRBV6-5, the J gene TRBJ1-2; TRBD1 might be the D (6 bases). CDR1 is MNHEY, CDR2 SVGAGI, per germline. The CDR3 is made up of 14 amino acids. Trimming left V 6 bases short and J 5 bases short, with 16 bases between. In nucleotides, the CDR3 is TGTGCCAGCAGCTCCAAGACAGGTTCTTATGGCTACACCTTC. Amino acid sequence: CASSSKTGSYGYTF.

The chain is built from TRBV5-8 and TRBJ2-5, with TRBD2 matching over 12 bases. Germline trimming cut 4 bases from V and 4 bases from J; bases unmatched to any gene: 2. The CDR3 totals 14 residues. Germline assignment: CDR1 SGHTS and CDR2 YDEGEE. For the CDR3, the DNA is TGTGCCAGCAGCAGACTAGCGGGAGTAGAGACCCAGTACTTC. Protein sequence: CASSRLAGVETQYF.

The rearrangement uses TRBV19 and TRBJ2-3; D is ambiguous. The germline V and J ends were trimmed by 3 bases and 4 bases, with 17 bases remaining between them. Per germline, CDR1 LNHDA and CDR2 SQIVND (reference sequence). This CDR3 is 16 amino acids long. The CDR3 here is CASSIGYSSLADTQYF. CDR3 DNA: TGTGCCAGTAGTATCGGTTACTCGAGTCTGGCAGATACGCAGTATTTT.

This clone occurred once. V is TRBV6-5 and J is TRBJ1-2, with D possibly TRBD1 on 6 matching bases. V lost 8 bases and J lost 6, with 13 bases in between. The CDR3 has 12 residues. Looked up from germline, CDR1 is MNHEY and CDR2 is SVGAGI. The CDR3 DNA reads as TGTGCCAGCGCGGGGGGCCACGATGGCTACACCTTC. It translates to CASAGGHDGYTF.

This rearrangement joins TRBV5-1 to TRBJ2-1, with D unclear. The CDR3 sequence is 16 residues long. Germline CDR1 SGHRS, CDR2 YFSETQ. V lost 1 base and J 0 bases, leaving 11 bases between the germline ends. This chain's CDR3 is CASSLYIGGSYNEQFF. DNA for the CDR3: TGCGCCAGCAGCTTGTATATCGGCGGCTCCTACAATGAGCAGTTCTTC.

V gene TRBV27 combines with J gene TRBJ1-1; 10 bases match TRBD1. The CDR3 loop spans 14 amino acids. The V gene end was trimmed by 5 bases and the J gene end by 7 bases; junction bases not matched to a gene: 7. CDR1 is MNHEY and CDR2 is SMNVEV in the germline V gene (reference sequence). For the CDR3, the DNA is TGTGCCAGCAGTCCCGACAGGGGGCGCGGTGAAGCTTTCTTT. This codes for CASSPDRGRGEAFF.

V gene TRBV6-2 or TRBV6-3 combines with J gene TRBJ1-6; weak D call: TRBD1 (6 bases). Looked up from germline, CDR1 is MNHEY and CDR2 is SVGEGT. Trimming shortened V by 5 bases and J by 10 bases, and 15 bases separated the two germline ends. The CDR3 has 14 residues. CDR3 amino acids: CASSPGTRRSPLHF. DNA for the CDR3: TGTGCCAGCAGTCCCGGGACACGACGCTCACCCCTCCACTTT.

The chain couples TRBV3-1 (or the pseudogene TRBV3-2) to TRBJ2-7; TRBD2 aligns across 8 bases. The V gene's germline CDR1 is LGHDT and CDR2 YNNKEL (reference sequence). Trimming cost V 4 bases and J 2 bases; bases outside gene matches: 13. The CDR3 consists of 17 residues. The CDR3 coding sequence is TGTGCCAGCAGCCCCCCACCCGGGCTAGCGGGCACCTACGAGCAGTACTTC. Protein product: CASSPPPGLAGTYEQYF.

The CDR3 sequence is CASSTQGSNSPLHF. The CDR3 DNA is TGCGCCAGCAGTACACAGGGTTCTAATTCACCCCTCCACTTT. The V call is TRBV4-3, the J call TRBJ1-6, with D maybe TRBD1 (6 bases). V dropped 6 bases and J dropped 6 bases, with 12 bases sitting between them. The germline gives CDR1 LGHNA, CDR2 YSLEER. The CDR3 is made up of 14 amino acids.

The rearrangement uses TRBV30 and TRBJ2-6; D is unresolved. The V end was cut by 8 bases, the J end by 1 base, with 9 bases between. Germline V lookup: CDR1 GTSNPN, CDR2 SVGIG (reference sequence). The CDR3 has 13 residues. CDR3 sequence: CASAGSGANVLTF. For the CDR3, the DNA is TGTGCCAGTGCAGGTTCTGGGGCCAACGTCCTGACTTTC.

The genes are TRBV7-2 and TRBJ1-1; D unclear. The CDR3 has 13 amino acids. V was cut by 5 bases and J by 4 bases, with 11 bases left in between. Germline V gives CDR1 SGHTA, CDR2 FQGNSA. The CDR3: CASSALRATEAFF. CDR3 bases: TGTGCCAGCAGCGCCTTGAGGGCCACTGAAGCTTTCTTT.

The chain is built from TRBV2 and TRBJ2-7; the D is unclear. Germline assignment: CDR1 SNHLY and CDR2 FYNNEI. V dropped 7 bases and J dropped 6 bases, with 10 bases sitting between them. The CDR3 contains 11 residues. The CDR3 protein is CASKTPIEQYF. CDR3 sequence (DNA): TGTGCCAGCAAGACACCCATCGAGCAGTACTTC.

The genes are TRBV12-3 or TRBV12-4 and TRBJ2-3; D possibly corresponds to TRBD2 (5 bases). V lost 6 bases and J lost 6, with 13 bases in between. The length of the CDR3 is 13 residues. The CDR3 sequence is CASRLAPPDTQYF. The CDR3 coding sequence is TGTGCCAGCAGGCTAGCACCCCCCGATACGCAGTATTTT.

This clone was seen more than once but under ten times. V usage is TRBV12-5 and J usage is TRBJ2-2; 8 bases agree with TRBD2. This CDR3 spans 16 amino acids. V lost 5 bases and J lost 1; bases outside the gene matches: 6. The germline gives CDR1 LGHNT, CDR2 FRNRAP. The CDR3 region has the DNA TGTGCTAGTGGTACTGGGACTAGTCGGAACACCGGGGAGCTGTTTTTT. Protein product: CASGTGTSRNTGELFF.

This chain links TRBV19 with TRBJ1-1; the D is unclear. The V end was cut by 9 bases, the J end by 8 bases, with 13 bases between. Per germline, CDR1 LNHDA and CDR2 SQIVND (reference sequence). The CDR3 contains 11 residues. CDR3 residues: CASPGGNEAFF. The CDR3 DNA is TGTGCCAGCCCCGGCGGGAACGAAGCTTTCTTT.

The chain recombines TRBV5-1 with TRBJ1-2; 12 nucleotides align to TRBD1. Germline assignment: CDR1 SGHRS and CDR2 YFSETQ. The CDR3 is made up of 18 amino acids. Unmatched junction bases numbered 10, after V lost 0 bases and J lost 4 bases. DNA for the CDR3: TGCGCCAGCAGCTTGGGACCGGGACAGGGGGCCGAGGGCTATGGCTACACCTTC. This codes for CASSLGPGQGAEGYGYTF.

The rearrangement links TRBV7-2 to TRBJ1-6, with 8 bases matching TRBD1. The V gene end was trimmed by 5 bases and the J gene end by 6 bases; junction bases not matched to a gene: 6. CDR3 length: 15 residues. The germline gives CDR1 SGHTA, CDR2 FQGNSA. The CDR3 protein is CASSIRQGRNSPLHF. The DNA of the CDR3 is TGTGCCAGCAGCATCAGACAGGGGCGTAATTCACCCCTCCACTTT.

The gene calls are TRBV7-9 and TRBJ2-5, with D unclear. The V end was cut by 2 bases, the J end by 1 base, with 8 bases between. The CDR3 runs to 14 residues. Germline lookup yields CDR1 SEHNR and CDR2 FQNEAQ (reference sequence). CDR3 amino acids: CASSLLAIQETQYF. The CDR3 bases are TGTGCCAGCAGCTTATTAGCTATCCAAGAGACCCAGTACTTC.

The DNA for the CDR3 is TGTGCCAGCAGCCCACTTGAGAGGGGGACCGGGGAGCTGTTTTTT. It encodes CASSPLERGTGELFF. V usage is TRBV7-7 and J usage is TRBJ2-2; possible D gene TRBD1, 6 bases. The V gene's germline CDR1 is SSHAT and CDR2 FNYEAQ (reference sequence). The CDR3 length is 15 residues. V was clipped by 5 bases and J by 5 bases, with 15 bases between them.